This T cell receptor beta chain is from a study of pediatric ulcerative colitis. The assay was immunoSEQ multiplex PCR, and TCRdb's table has in-frame clones only and misses some. The top ten hold 1.1% of the sample, which has about 35,000 clones, about 81% seen once. During colonoscopy, one to two rectal pinch biopsies were collected. CDR3 length: 15 amino acids. Looked up from germline, CDR1 is SGDLS and CDR2 is YYNGEE. With 4 bases clipped from V and 0 bases from J, the junction kept 5 bases outside the gene matches. The chain couples TRBV9 to TRBJ2-3; 7 positions match TRBD1. The sequencing input was gut tissue. The sequence was obtained from a boy aged 5-17 years with mild ulcerative colitis. CDR3 bases: TGTGCCAGCAGCAAGGGGACAGCTAGCACAGATACGCAGTATTTT. Its translation is CASSKGTASTDTQYF. The full variable domain, rest sourced from reference TRBV9 and TRBJ2-3, is DSGVTQTPKHLITATGQRVTLRCSPRSGDLSVYWYQQSLDQGLQFLIQYYNGEERAKGNILERFSAQQFPDLHSELNLSSLELGDSALYFCASSKGTASTDTQYFGPGTRLTVL.